There are many counts of the clone carrying this T cell receptor (beta chain). Its antigen is not known. The data were obtained in a study of T cells in Graves' hyperthyroidism and ophthalmopathy. Findings and caveats of the study: Most thyroid clonotypes that were expanded above 0.001 also turned up in blood.

Germline V gene sequence: CDR1 DFQATT, CDR2 SNEGSKA (reference sequence). Trimming stripped 7 bases from V and 1 base from J, with 25 bases between. The CDR3 runs 17 residues. There were TCR beta CDR3 regions amplified from RNA transcripts. The HTBI primer set served for first-round RT-PCR of the TCR CDR3. TCRdb passed the multiplex PCR reads through MiXCR, listing each CDR3 protein once. The data show under 400,000 distinct CDR3 sequences, with 15% to 18% seen just once and 28% held by the top ten. Hyperthyroidism in the patients, aged 18 to 65, was newly diagnosed and under 2 months in duration. Uncontrolled infections, other autoimmune diseases, pregnancy or lactation led to exclusion of patients.

The sequenced sample was blood. The chain combines TRBV20-1 with TRBJ1-1; maybe TRBD1 (6 bases). This sequence originates from a woman aged 18-29 years with Graves' hyperthyroidism that later progressed to Graves' ophthalmopathy. The CDR3 bases are TGCAGTGTCCCGGTCCATTATCTGGCAGGGGCGAACACTGAAGCTTTCTTT. Encoded protein: CSVPVHYLAGANTEAFF.